This entry lists 7 T cell receptor beta chains sequenced from one sample in a study of metastatic and nonmetastatic thyroid tumors. No patient had received any treatment before thyroid surgery. TCRdb recomputed clones from the PCR reads via MiXCR. The sample shows under 20,000 clones, approximately 17% of them seen only once. The sequenced sample was blood. Receptor source: a male donor with papillary thyroid cancer or a benign thyroid nodule (not recorded which). Some clones in this sample may be carry-over from other donors' samples.

In this sample, this clone turned up many times. J is TRBJ2-6 and V is TRBV19; 9 nucleotides align to TRBD1. V gave up 5 bases and J gave up 4 bases; unmatched junction bases: 12. There are 18 residues in the CDR3. Germline V lookup: CDR1 LNHDA, CDR2 SQIVND (reference sequence). The DNA for the CDR3 is TGTGCCAGTAGTCTTGGGACAGGGTTTTTTTCCGGGGCCAACGTCCTGACTTTC. Encoded protein: CASSLGTGFFSGANVLTF.

This clone was detected ten times or more. The chain joins TRBV28 to TRBJ2-7; possibly TRBD1 or TRBD2 for D (5 bases each). Per the germline V gene, CDR1 is MDHEN and CDR2 is SYDVKM. The CDR3 loop spans 14 amino acids. Trimming cost V 7 bases and J 5 bases, with 18 bases left between them. The CDR3 coding sequence is TGTGCCAGCAATTCCGGACGAGGGGCCCACGAGCAGTACTTC. It codes for CASNSGRGAHEQYF.

This chain joins TRBV4-1 and TRBJ1-4; tentative D call: TRBD1 (5 bases). The CDR3 extends over 16 amino acids. V was pared by 4 bases and J by 5 bases, with 17 bases between. Germline values: CDR1 MGHRA, CDR2 YSYEKL. The CDR3 DNA is TGCGCCAGCAGCCCCCGGTGGGTGGGACTAAATGAAAAACTGTTTTTT. Its translation is CASSPRWVGLNEKLFF.

This clone has at least ten counts. This chain uses TRBV5-1 with TRBJ2-1, with a possible D match to TRBD2 (5 bases). This CDR3 comprises 13 residues. Germline V gives CDR1 SGHRS, CDR2 YFSETQ. The V and J ends lost 4 bases and 5 bases respectively, with 10 bases between them. In DNA, the CDR3 is TGCGCCAGCAGCAACGGACTGCACAATGAGCAGTTCTTC. It specifies CASSNGLHNEQFF.

This clone came up many times. The CDR3: CASSQARNTGELFF. DNA of the CDR3: TGTGCCAGCAGCCAAGCTCGTAACACCGGGGAGCTGTTTTTT. The V and J genes are TRBV14 and TRBJ2-2, with unresolved D. Germline loops: CDR1 SGHDN, CDR2 FVKESK. V lost 1 base and J 2 bases, leaving 5 bases between the germline ends. This CDR3 has 14 residues.

This clone appeared many times. V usage is TRBV27 and J usage is TRBJ1-1; D call uncertain. Trimming took 3 bases from V and 3 from J, leaving 8 bases between them. The germline V gene encodes CDR1 MNHEY and CDR2 SMNVEV (reference sequence). CDR3 size: 13 residues. For the CDR3, the DNA is TGTGCCAGCAGTTTTAGGGAACACACTGAAGCTTTCTTT. Translating it yields CASSFREHTEAFF.

Ten or more counts support this clone. At one end the junction does not follow the germline gene, possibly because of a read error. The rearrangement links TRBV20-1 to TRBJ2-3, with 13 bases matching TRBD2. CDR1 and CDR2 (germline): DFQATT, SNEGSKA (reference sequence). CDR3 length: 17 residues. The CDR3 here is CSARGRGTSGIGDTQYF. The CDR3 DNA follows: TGCAGTGCAAGAGGAAGGGGGACTAGCGGGATCGGAGATACGCAGTATTTT.